Included here is one TCR beta chain sequence, with context. Its antigen is not known. V gave up 4 bases and J gave up 1 base, with 13 bases separating them. The CDR3 consists of 15 residues. Germline V gene lookup returns CDR1 LNHDA and CDR2 SQIVND (reference sequence). This sample was taken from a study of cytomegalovirus exposure and HLA in healthy donors. PCR was performed using 60 Vbeta and 13 Jbeta primers. Profiled with immunoSEQ multiplex PCR; TCRdb holds only in-frame clones, not every one. The sample is made up of roughly 120,000 clones, and the top ten hold under 3.5% of it. Study results and caveats: Overall, about 160 TCR beta chains were annotated as cytomegalovirus-associated. A previous analysis found most TCR beta V segments productive roughly 90% or roughly 30% of the time.

This rearrangement joins TRBV19 to TRBJ1-1; perhaps TRBD1 as D (6 bases). Sequencing was carried out using PBMCs. The TCR originated in a man aged 25 to 45 in good health and CMV-seronegative. Written as DNA, the CDR3 is TGTGCCAGTAGTAAGACAGGCCAGAGGAACACTGAAGCTTTCTTT. It codes for CASSKTGQRNTEAFF.